This T cell receptor (beta chain) was recovered during a study of early T cells in non-severe SARS-CoV-2 infection. For the study at large: Sequencing of bulk RNA from unsorted whole blood was done, without chain pairing. Study conclusions and caveats: Anti-spike CD8 specificities were favored by VDJdb matching, whose results missed private and CD4 specificities.

Per the germline V gene, CDR1 is LGHDT and CDR2 is YNNKEL (reference sequence). V lost 2 bases and J lost 1; bases outside the gene matches: 7. This CDR3 has 17 residues. In regard to this clonotype: Its antigen is undetermined.

Unique molecular identifiers were added to individual cDNA molecules. MiXCR was run by TCRdb on the 5' RACE reads, yielding one entry per CDR3 protein. This table holds 70,000 or so distinct CDR3 sequences, about 9.5% found once. The sequences come from whole blood, collected at baseline. The source is an adult who was a healthcare worker with PCR-confirmed SARS-CoV-2 infection or an uninfected control (not recorded which). This sequence joins TRBV3-1 and TRBJ2-3; 9 bases map to TRBD2. The CDR3 is CASSQKFRTSGTDTQYF. The CDR3 DNA follows: TGTGCCAGCAGCCAAAAATTTCGGACTAGCGGCACAGATACGCAGTATTTT.